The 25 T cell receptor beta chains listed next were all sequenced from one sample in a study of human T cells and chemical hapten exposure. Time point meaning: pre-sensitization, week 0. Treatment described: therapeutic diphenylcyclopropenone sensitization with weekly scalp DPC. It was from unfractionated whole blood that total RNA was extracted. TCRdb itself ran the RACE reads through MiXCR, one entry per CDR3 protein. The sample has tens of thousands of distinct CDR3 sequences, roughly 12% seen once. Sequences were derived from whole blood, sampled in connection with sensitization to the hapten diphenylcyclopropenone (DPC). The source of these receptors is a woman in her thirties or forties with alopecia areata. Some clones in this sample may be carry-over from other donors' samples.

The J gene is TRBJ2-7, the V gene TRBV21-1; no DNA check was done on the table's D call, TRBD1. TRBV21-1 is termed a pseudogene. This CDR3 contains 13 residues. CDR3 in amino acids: CASERTGFDEQYF. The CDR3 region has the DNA TGTGCCAGCGAACGGACAGGTTTCGACGAGCAGTACTTC.

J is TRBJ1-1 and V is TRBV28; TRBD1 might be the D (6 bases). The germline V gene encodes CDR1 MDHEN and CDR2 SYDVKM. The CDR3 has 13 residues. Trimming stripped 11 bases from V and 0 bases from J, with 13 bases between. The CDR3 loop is CAAEGGLNTEAFF. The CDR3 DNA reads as TGTGCCGCCGAGGGGGGCTTGAACACTGAAGCTTTCTTT.

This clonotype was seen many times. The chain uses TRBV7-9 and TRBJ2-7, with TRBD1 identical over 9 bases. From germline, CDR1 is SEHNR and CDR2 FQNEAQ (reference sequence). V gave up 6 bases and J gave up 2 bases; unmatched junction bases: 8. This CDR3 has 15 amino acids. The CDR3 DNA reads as TGTGCCAGCAGTACAACGGGACAGGGCCCCTACGAGCAGTACTTC. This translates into CASSTTGQGPYEQYF.

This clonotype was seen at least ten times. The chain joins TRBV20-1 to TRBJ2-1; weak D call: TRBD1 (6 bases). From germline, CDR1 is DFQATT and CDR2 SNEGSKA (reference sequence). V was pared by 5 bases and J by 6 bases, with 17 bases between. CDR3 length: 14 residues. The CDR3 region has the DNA TGCAGTGCTCCCCAGGGGATCCTCGGCAATGAGCAGTTCTTC. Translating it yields CSAPQGILGNEQFF.

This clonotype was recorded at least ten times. The CDR3 loop reads CASPYQPQHF. The DNA of the CDR3 is TGTGCCAGTCCCTATCAGCCCCAGCATTTT. V gene TRBV6-5 combines with J gene TRBJ1-5; D is ambiguous. V dropped 9 bases and J dropped 5 bases, with 5 bases sitting between them. This CDR3 is built from 10 residues. From germline, CDR1 is MNHEY and CDR2 SVGAGI.

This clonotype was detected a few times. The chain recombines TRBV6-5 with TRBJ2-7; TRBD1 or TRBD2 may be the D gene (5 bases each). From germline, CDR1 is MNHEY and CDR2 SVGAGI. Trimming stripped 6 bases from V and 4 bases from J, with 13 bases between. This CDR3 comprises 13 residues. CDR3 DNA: TGTGCCAGCAGCTTCGGGACCAAGTACGAGCAGTACTTC. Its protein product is CASSFGTKYEQYF.

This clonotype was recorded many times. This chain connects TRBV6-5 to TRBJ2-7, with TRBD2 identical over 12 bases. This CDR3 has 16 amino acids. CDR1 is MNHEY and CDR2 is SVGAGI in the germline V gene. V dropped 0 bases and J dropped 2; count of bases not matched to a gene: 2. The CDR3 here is CASSYSRTSGAYEQYF. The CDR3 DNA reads TGTGCCAGCAGTTACTCCCGGACTAGCGGGGCCTACGAGCAGTACTTC.

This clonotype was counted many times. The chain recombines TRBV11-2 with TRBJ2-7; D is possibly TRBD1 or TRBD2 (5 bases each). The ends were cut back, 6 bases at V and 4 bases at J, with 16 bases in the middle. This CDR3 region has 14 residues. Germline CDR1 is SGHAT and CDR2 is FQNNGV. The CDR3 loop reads CASRMVRGRYEQYF. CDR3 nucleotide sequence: TGTGCCAGCAGGATGGTCCGGGGCCGATACGAGCAGTACTTC.

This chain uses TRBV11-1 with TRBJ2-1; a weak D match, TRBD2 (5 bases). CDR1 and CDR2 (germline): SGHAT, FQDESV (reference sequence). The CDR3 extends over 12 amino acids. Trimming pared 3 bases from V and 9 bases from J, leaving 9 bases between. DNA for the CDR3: TGTGCCAGCAGCTTCGGGGTCCCTGAGCAGTTCTTC. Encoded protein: CASSFGVPEQFF.

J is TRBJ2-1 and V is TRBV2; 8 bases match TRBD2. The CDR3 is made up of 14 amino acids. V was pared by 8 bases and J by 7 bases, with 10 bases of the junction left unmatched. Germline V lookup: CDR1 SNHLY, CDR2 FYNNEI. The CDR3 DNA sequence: TGTGCCAGCGGTGGGAGCGGGGGTGAGAATGAGCAGTTCTTC. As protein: CASGGSGGENEQFF.

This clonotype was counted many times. CDR3 nucleotides: TGCGCCAGCAGCCAAGGAGTCCTCCGAGAGACCCAGTACTTC. Translation: CASSQGVLRETQYF. The chain recombines TRBV4-3 with TRBJ2-5; D is ambiguous. With 1 base removed from V and 4 bases from J, the gap between germline ends came to 10 bases. Germline V lookup: CDR1 LGHNA, CDR2 YSLEER. The CDR3 covers 14 residues.

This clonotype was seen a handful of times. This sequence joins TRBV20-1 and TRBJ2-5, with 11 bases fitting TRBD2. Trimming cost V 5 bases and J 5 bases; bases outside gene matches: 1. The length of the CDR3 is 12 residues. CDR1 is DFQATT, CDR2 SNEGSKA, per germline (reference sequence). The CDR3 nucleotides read TGCAGTGCTGTAGCGGGAGGGGAGACCCAGTACTTC. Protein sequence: CSAVAGGETQYF.

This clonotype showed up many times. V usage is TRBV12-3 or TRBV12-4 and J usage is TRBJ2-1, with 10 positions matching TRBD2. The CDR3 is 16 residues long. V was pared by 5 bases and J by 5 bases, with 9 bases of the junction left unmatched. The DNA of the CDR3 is TGTGCCAGCAGTCCCTCGGGAGCGGGGGGGAACAATGAGCAGTTCTTC. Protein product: CASSPSGAGGNNEQFF.

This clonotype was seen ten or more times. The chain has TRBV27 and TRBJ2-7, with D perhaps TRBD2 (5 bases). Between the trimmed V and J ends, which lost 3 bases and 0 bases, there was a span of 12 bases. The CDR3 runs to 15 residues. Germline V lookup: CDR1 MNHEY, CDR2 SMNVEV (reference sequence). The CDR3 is CASSFEGMSSYEQYF. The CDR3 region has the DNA TGTGCCAGCAGTTTCGAGGGTATGAGCTCCTACGAGCAGTACTTC.

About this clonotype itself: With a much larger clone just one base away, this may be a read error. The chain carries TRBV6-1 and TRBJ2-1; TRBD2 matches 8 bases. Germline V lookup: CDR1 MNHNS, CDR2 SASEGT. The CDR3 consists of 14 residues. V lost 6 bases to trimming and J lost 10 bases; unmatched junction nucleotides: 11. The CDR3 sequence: CASRKLAGSEEQFF. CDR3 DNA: TGTGCCAGCAGAAAGCTAGCGGGTAGTGAAGAGCAGTTCTTC.

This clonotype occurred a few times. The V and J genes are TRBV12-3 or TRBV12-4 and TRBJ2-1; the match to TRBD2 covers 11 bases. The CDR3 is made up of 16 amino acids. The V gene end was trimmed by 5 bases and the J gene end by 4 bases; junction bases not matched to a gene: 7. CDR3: CASSPNSGRGYNEQFF. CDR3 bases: TGTGCCAGCAGTCCAAATAGCGGGAGGGGTTACAATGAGCAGTTCTTC.

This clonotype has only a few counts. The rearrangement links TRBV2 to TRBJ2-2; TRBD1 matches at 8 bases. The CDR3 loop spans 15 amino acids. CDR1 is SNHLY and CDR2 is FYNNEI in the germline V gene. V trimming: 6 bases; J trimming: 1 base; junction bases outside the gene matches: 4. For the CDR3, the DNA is TGTGCCAGCAGCCGGACAGGGCGGAACACCGGGGAGCTGTTTTTT. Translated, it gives CASSRTGRNTGELFF. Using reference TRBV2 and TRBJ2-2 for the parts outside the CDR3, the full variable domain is EPEVTQTPSHQVTQMGQEVILRCVPISNHLYFYWYRQILGQKVEFLVSFYNNEISEKSEIFDDQFSVERPDGSNFTLKIRSTKLEDSAMYFCASSRTGRNTGELFFGEGSRLTVL.

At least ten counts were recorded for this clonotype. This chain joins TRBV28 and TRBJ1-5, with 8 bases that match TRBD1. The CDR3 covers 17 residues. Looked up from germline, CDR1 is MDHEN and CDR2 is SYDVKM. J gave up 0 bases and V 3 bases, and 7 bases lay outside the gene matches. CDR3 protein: CASSFGGQVLSNQPQHF. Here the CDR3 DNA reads TGTGCCAGCAGTTTTGGGGGACAGGTCCTTAGCAATCAGCCCCAGCATTTT.

This CDR3 is CSVGRERYEQYF. The CDR3 DNA sequence: TGCAGCGTTGGAAGGGAAAGGTACGAGCAGTACTTC. The V and J genes are TRBV29-1 and TRBJ2-7; D is uncertain. The germline CDR1 and CDR2 sequences are SQVTM and ANQGSEA. The CDR3 has 12 residues. Trimming took off 4 bases at V and 4 bases at J, with 11 bases between the two ends.

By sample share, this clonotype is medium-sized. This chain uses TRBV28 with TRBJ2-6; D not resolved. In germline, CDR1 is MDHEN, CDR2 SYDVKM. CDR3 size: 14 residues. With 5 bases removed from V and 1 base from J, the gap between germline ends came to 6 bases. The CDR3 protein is CASSQLSGANVLTF. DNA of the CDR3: TGTGCCAGCAGTCAATTATCTGGGGCCAACGTCCTGACTTTC.

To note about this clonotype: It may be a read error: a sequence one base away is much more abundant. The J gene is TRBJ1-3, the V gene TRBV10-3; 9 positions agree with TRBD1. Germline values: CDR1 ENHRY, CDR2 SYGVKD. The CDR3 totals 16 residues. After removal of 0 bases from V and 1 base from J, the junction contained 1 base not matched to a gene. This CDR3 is CAISESGQGSGNTIYF. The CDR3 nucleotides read TGTGCCATCAGTGAGTCGGGACAGGGATCTGGAAACACCATATATTTT.

The CDR3 DNA follows: TGTGCCAGCAGCCGGGGGGAGGGGGCTGGAGTAGGCTATGGCTACACCTTC. Protein: CASSRGEGAGVGYGYTF. The chain uses TRBV7-2 and TRBJ1-2; 7 bases match TRBD1. The germline CDR1 and CDR2 sequences are SGHTA and FQGNSA. This CDR3 spans 17 amino acids. V lost 5 bases and J lost 4; bases outside the gene matches: 16.

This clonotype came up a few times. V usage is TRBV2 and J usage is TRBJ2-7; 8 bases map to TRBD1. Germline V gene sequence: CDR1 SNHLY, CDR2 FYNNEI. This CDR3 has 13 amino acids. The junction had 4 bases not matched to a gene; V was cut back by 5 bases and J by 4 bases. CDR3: CASSQTGEYEQYF. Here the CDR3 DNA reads TGTGCCAGCAGTCAGACAGGGGAGTACGAGCAGTACTTC. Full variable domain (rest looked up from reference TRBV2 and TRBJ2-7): EPEVTQTPSHQVTQMGQEVILRCVPISNHLYFYWYRQILGQKVEFLVSFYNNEISEKSEIFDDQFSVERPDGSNFTLKIRSTKLEDSAMYFCASSQTGEYEQYFGPGTRLTVT.

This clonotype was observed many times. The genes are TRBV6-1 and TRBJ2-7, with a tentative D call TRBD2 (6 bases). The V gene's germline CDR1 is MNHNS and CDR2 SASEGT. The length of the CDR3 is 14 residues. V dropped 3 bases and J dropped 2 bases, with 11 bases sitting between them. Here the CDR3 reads CASSEWAGTYEQYF. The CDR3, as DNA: TGTGCCAGCAGTGAGTGGGCGGGGACCTACGAGCAGTACTTC.

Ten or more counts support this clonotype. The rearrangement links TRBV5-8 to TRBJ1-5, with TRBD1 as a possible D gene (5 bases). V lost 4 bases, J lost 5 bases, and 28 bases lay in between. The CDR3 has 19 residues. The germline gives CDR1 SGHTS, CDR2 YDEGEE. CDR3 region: CASSPLYFGRGAPDQPQHF. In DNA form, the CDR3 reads TGTGCCAGCAGCCCGTTATATTTCGGCCGAGGGGCTCCCGATCAGCCCCAGCATTTT.